This TCR beta chain derives from a study of cytomegalovirus exposure and HLA in healthy donors. Background on the study: Most donors, approximately 82% of over 300 genotyped, fell in the Caucasian-associated ancestry cluster.

The germline gives CDR1 SGHDT, CDR2 YYEEEE. The length of the CDR3 is 14 residues. Whole-study results and caveats: TCR beta V segments were, for the most part, productive about 87% or about 30% of the time in an earlier analysis.

This PCR relied on a set of 60 Vbeta primers and 13 Jbeta primers. Assay: immunoSEQ multiplex PCR; the TCRdb copy retains only in-frame clones and omits some. The repertoire holds about 130,000 clones, with around 70% as singletons. With regard to this clone: Its antigen is currently unknown. At one boundary the junction diverges from the germline segment, which might be a read error. The sample has other DNA sequences that encode this CDR3 too.

The chain links TRBV5-6 to TRBJ2-7, with D perhaps TRBD2 (6 bases). The sequence derives from a woman aged 55-70 years in good health and CMV-seropositive. The specimen sequenced was PBMCs. CDR3 DNA: TGTGCCAGCAGCTTGGCTGGTTGGGTGGGGGGTCTACACTTC. Encoded protein: CASSLAGWVGGLHF.